This T cell receptor (beta chain) was captured in a study of T cell repertoires in cytomegalovirus infection. As for the study in general: Signatures in public TCR beta sequences pointed to both CMV infection and matching HLA type.

This clonotype was picked up a small number of times. Its antigen is not identified. CDR1 MNHNS and CDR2 SASEGT come from the germline V gene. The CDR3 is made up of 15 amino acids. J gave up 0 bases and V 5 bases, and 5 bases lay outside the gene matches. Via MiXCR, TCRdb re-called the reads, giving one row per CDR3 protein. The sample has 300,000 to 400,000 distinct CDR3 sequences, around 25% seen once. This specimen consisted of cultured PBMCs, obtained from culture after CMV antigen stimulation. The sequence derives from a human donor in good health (CMV status not recorded). Some clones in this sample may be carry-over from other donors' samples. The chain recombines TRBV6-1 with TRBJ1-1, with TRBD1 identical over 8 bases. The CDR3 DNA sequence: TGTGCCAGCAGTCCGTGGACAGGGATGAACACTGAAGCTTTCTTT. Protein sequence: CASSPWTGMNTEAFF.